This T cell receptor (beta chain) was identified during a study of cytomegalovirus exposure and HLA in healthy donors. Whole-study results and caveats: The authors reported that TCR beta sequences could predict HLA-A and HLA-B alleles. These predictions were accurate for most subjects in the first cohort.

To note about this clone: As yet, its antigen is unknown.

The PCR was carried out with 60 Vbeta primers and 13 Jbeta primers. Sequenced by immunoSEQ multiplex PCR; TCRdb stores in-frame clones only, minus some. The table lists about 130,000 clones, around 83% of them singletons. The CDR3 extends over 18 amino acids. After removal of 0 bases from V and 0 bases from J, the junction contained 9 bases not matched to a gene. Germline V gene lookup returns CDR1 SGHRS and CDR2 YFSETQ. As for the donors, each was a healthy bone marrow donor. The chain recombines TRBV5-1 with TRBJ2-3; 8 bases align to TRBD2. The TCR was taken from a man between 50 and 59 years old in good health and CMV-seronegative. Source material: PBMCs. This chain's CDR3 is CASSLGDAGGYSTDTQYF. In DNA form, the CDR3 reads TGCGCCAGCAGCTTGGGAGATGCGGGGGGCTACAGCACAGATACGCAGTATTTT.